Shown below are 14 T cell receptor beta chains from a single sample sequenced in a study of cytomegalovirus exposure and HLA in healthy donors. It was with 60 Vbeta and 13 Jbeta primers that the PCR ran. The method was immunoSEQ multiplex PCR; TCRdb's version includes in-frame clones alone and lacks a portion of them. The sample has roughly 200,000 clones; approximately 84% are singletons. Sequencing was performed on PBMCs. These receptors originate from a woman between 40 and 50 years old in good health and CMV-seronegative.

The rearrangement uses TRBV7-2 and TRBJ2-4, with 8 bases that match TRBD1. The V gene end was trimmed by 2 bases and the J gene end by 0 bases; junction bases not matched to a gene: 3. CDR1 and CDR2 from the germline V gene are SGHTA and FQGNSA. The CDR3 contains 16 residues. CDR3 nucleotide sequence: TGTGCCAGCAGCTTAAGTACAGGGGGAGCCAAAAACATTCAGTACTTC. Its protein is CASSLSTGGAKNIQYF.

This chain links TRBV2 with TRBJ2-1, with TRBD2 matching over 8 bases. CDR3 size: 14 residues. V trimming: 6 bases; J trimming: 2 bases; junction bases outside the gene matches: 3. Germline loops: CDR1 SNHLY, CDR2 FYNNEI. CDR3 nucleotide sequence: TGTGCCAGCAGAGCGGGACTAGCCTACAATGAGCAGTTCTTC. It specifies CASRAGLAYNEQFF.

CDR3 region: CASSLQTGKNGYTF. As DNA, the CDR3 is TGTGCCAGCAGCTTGCAGACAGGGAAGAATGGCTACACCTTC. The chain is built from TRBV2 and TRBJ1-2, with TRBD1 identical over 7 bases. CDR1 is SNHLY and CDR2 is FYNNEI in the germline V gene. The junction had 10 bases not matched to a gene; V was cut back by 6 bases and J by 6 bases. The CDR3 runs to 14 residues.

This rearrangement joins TRBV9 to TRBJ2-5, with TRBD2 identical over 12 bases. This CDR3 is 16 amino acids long. CDR1 is SGDLS and CDR2 is YYNGEE in the germline V gene. Unmatched junction bases numbered 9, after V lost 4 bases and J lost 5 bases. CDR3 sequence reads: CASSRGLAGQSETQYF. For the CDR3, the DNA is TGTGCCAGCAGCAGGGGACTAGCGGGTCAATCGGAGACCCAGTACTTC.

This chain's CDR3 is CASSWRGTNTEAFF. The CDR3 nucleotides are TGTGCCAGCAGCTGGCGGGGAACGAACACTGAAGCTTTCTTT. The chain links TRBV7-9 to TRBJ1-1; D is unclear. Germline values: CDR1 SEHNR, CDR2 FQNEAQ (reference sequence). V lost 4 bases to trimming and J lost 1 base, with 10 bases between them. CDR3 length: 14 residues. Combining the CDR3 with reference TRBV7-9 and TRBJ1-1 gives the whole variable domain DTGVSQNPRHKITKRGQNVTFRCDPISEHNRLYWYRQTLGQGPEFLTYFQNEAQLEKSRLLSDRFSAERPKGSFSTLEIQRTEQGDSAMYLCASSWRGTNTEAFFGQGTRLTVV.

The rearrangement uses TRBV18 and TRBJ2-6, with D perhaps matching TRBD1 (5 bases). CDR3 length: 18 amino acids. V dropped 5 bases and J dropped 0 bases, with 17 bases sitting between them. Germline CDR1 is KGHSH and CDR2 is LQKENI. The CDR3 DNA follows: TGTGCCAGCTCAGACTCGACAGCCTTTAGCTCTGGGGCCAACGTCCTGACTTTC. Translation gives CASSDSTAFSSGANVLTF.

J is TRBJ2-5 and V is TRBV10-1, with TRBD2 matching over 14 bases. J lost 0 bases, V lost 5 bases, and 5 bases had no gene match. This CDR3 comprises 17 residues. The germline CDR1 and CDR2 sequences are WNHNN and SYGVQD (reference sequence). CDR3 in amino acids: CASSTGLAGVDQETQYF. DNA of the CDR3: TGCGCCAGCAGTACGGGACTAGCGGGGGTCGACCAAGAGACCCAGTACTTC.

The gene calls are TRBV7-2 and TRBJ2-1; 11 bases are shared with TRBD2. CDR3 length: 14 amino acids. The V gene end was trimmed by 7 bases and the J gene end by 8 bases; junction bases not matched to a gene: 7. From germline, CDR1 is SGHTA and CDR2 FQGNSA. The CDR3 loop reads CASKKTSGGDEQFF. CDR3 coding DNA: TGTGCCAGCAAGAAAACTAGCGGGGGCGATGAGCAGTTCTTC.

This clone was observed once. This chain links TRBV2 with TRBJ2-3; 8 bases are a match to TRBD1. The CDR3 length is 14 residues. V lost 1 base, J lost 3 bases, and 0 bases stayed unmatched. Germline V lookup: CDR1 SNHLY, CDR2 FYNNEI. The DNA for the CDR3 is TGTGCCAGCAGTGAAGACAGGGGGACAGATACGCAGTATTTT. This encodes CASSEDRGTDTQYF.

The chain uses TRBV6-6 and TRBJ1-4; 9 nucleotides match TRBD1. The ends lost 6 bases at V and 10 bases at J; junction bases unmatched: 9. The CDR3 has 14 residues. The germline CDR1 and CDR2 sequences are MNHNY and SVGAGI (reference sequence). The CDR3 DNA is TGTGCCAGCAGGGGGACAGGGAGTTCAGGAAAACTGTTTTTT. As protein: CASRGTGSSGKLFF.

The rearrangement joins TRBV7-2 to TRBJ1-2; 9 bases agree with TRBD1. The ends lost 2 bases at V and 6 bases at J; junction bases unmatched: 4. CDR3 length equals 14 residues. CDR1 SGHTA and CDR2 FQGNSA come from the germline V gene. CDR3 in amino acids: CASSLNRGPDGYTF. CDR3 nucleotide sequence: TGTGCCAGCAGCTTAAACAGGGGGCCCGATGGCTACACCTTC.

V is TRBV5-1 and J is TRBJ1-6; 9 bases are a match to TRBD1. Trimming at V came to 2 bases and at J to 1 base, leaving 10 bases not matched to a gene. Germline CDR1 and CDR2: SGHRS and YFSETQ. This CDR3 has 19 residues. Written as DNA, the CDR3 is TGCGCCAGCAGCTTTAGGGCCGTAGGACAGGGGTCCTATAATTCACCCCTCCACTTT. It translates to CASSFRAVGQGSYNSPLHF.

This chain joins TRBV27 and TRBJ2-5, with D tentatively TRBD2 (6 bases). In germline, CDR1 is MNHEY, CDR2 SMNVEV (reference sequence). The CDR3 covers 16 residues. V was shortened by 6 bases and J by 5 bases, with 22 bases between the two germline ends. CDR3: CASRLSYSRAGETQYF. CDR3 bases: TGTGCCAGCAGATTAAGCTACTCCAGGGCGGGGGAGACCCAGTACTTC.

In its sample, this clone was seen once. The chain recombines TRBV5-4 with TRBJ1-1; D gene ambiguous. The CDR3 runs to 13 residues. The germline CDR1 and CDR2 sequences are SGHNT and YYREEE (reference sequence). Trimming shortened V by 0 bases and J by 9 bases, and 12 bases separated the two germline ends. This chain's CDR3 is CASSLVEEHKAFF. The CDR3 DNA sequence: TGTGCCAGCAGCTTGGTGGAGGAACACAAAGCTTTCTTT.